This TCR beta chain emerged from a study of blood T cell repertoires in COVID-19. Study-wide background: Samples came from the United States, Italy and Spain, spanning acute and convalescent COVID-19. From T cells, B-cell-depleted T cells, or PBMCs came the material, which was cDNA or gDNA.

Those enrolled in Seattle joined during active infection and were followed longitudinally afterward. The V gene's germline CDR1 is MGHRA and CDR2 YSYEKL. This CDR3 comprises 13 residues. Trimming shortened V by 0 bases and J by 11 bases, and 13 bases separated the two germline ends. In the original workflow: Using reference gene primer amplification, nucleated cell counts were estimated. Sequenced by immunoSEQ multiplex PCR; TCRdb stores in-frame clones only, minus some. V and J calls and clone size are as listed in that table; D and trimming were resolved from the DNA. In the table there are roughly 99,000 clones, 88% of which are singletons.

Sample: peripheral blood. V gene TRBV4-1 combines with J gene TRBJ1-2; unclear D gene. This TCR was sampled from a man between 45 and 60 years old with COVID-19, enrolled during active disease. CDR3 DNA sequence: TGCGCCAGCAGCCAAGATCTCAGGTGGCAGTACACCTTC. Protein: CASSQDLRWQYTF.